The T cell receptor (beta chain) described here comes from a study of blood T cell repertoires in COVID-19. Across the whole study: Italy, Spain and the United States were the sources of the convalescent and acute COVID-19 samples.

Trimming left V 3 bases short and J 2 bases short, with 11 bases between. The length of the CDR3 is 14 residues. The germline CDR1 and CDR2 sequences are SEHNR and FQNEAQ (reference sequence). Source study methods: Nucleated cell number was recorded as an estimate derived from reference gene primer amplification. Measured with immunoSEQ multiplex PCR; TCRdb has only the in-frame clones, and not every one. V, J and clone size reflect that table, while D and trimming were determined from the DNA. The sample yields approximately 300,000 clones, about 82% seen once. The chain combines TRBV7-9 with TRBJ2-7, with D perhaps TRBD1 (6 bases). Sequenced material: peripheral blood. The receptor was isolated from a woman in her fifties or sixties with acute or convalescent COVID-19. The CDR3, as DNA: TGTGCCAGCAGCTTGGTGGGGGCGACCTACGAGCAGTACTTC. Translating it yields CASSLVGATYEQYF.